This T cell receptor beta chain was profiled in a study of T cell responses to AZD1222 COVID-19 vaccine. Study as a whole: Investigators merged groups given second doses at roughly 4 or roughly 12 weeks.

Findings and caveats of the study: It should be noted that donors were predominantly white British and more often female, and clonal diversity was possibly underestimated. Seropositive at baseline were only a handful of AZD1222 recipients. Spike-specific TCR breadth and depth both grew after two AZD1222 doses.

Only in-frame clones appear in the TCRdb table, and some are missing; sequencing was by immunoSEQ multiplex PCR. Altogether under 150,000 clones are present, under 95% being singletons, with the ten largest covering 4% to 5.5%. As to this clone: Its antigen is unknown.

Per the germline V gene, CDR1 is MDHEN and CDR2 is SYDVKM. The CDR3 covers 14 residues. V was pared by 7 bases and J by 4 bases, with 13 bases between. This clonotype was sampled from an adult in good health. The input for sequencing was peripheral blood, taken on day 0 of AZD1222 vaccination. The V and J genes are TRBV28 and TRBJ1-4; D is uncertain. The CDR3: CASNSPGNNEKLFF. Written as DNA, the CDR3 is TGTGCCAGCAACTCCCCAGGAAATAATGAAAAACTGTTTTTT.